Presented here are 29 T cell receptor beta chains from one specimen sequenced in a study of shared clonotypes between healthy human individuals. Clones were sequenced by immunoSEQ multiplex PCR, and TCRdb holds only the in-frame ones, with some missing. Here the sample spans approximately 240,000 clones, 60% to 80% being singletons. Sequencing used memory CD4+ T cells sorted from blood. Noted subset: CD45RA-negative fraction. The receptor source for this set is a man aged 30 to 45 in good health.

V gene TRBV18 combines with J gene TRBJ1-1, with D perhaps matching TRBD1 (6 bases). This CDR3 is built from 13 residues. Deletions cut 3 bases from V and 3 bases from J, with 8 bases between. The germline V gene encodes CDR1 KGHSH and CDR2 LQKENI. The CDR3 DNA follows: TGTGCCAGCTCACCGGACAGATACACTGAAGCTTTCTTT. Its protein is CASSPDRYTEAFF.

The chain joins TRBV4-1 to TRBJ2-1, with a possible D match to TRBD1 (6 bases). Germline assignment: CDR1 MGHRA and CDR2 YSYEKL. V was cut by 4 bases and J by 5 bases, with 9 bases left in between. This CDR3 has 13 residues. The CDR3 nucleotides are TGCGCCAGCAGCCTACGACAGGACAATGAGCAGTTCTTC. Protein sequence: CASSLRQDNEQFF.

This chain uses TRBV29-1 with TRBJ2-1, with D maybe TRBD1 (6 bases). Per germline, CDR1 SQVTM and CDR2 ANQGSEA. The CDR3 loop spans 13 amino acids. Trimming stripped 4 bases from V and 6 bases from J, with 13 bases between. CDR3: CSVAEGVVNEQFF. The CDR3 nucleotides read TGCAGCGTTGCTGAGGGGGTGGTCAATGAGCAGTTCTTC.

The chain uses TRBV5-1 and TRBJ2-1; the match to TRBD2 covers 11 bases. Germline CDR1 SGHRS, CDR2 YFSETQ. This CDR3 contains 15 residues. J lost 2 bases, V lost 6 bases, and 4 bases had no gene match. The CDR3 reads CASKTSGITYNEQFF. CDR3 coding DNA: TGCGCCAGCAAGACTAGCGGGATTACCTACAATGAGCAGTTCTTC. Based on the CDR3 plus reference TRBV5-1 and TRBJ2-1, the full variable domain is KAGVTQTPRYLIKTRGQQVTLSCSPISGHRSVSWYQQTPGQGLQFLFEYFSETQRNKGNFPGRFSGRQFSNSRSEMNVSTLELGDSALYLCASKTSGITYNEQFFGPGTRLTVL.

This CDR3 reads CASRLSDRASTDTQYF. CDR3 in DNA: TGTGCCAGTAGACTATCCGACAGGGCAAGCACAGATACGCAGTATTTT. The chain has TRBV19 and TRBJ2-3; 7 bases map to TRBD1. In germline, CDR1 is LNHDA, CDR2 SQIVND (reference sequence). Unmatched junction bases numbered 9, after V lost 6 bases and J lost 0 bases. This CDR3 contains 16 residues.

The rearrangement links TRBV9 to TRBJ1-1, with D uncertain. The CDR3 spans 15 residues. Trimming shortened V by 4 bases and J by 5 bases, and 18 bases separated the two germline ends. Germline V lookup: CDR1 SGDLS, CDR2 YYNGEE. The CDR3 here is CASSPTPFGETEAFF. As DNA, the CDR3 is TGTGCCAGCAGCCCCACACCGTTTGGCGAGACTGAAGCTTTCTTT.

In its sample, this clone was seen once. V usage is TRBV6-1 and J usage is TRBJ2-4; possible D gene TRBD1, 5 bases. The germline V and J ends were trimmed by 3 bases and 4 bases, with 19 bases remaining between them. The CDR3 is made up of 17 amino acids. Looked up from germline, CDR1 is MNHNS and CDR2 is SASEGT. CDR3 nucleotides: TGTGCCAGCAGTGACGCAGGGCAAAATCAGGGAAAAAACATTCAGTACTTC. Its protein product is CASSDAGQNQGKNIQYF.

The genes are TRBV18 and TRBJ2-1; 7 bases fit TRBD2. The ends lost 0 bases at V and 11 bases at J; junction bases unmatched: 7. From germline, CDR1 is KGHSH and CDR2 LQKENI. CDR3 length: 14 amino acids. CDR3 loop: CASSPPGGSRKQFF. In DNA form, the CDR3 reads TGTGCCAGCTCACCACCGGGGGGGAGCCGGAAGCAGTTCTTC. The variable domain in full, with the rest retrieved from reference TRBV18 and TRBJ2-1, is NAGVMQNPRHLVRRRGQEARLRCSPMKGHSHVYWYRQLPEEGLKFMVYLQKENIIDESGMPKERFSAEFPKEGPSILRIQQVVRGDSAAYFCASSPPGGSRKQFFGPGTRLTVL.

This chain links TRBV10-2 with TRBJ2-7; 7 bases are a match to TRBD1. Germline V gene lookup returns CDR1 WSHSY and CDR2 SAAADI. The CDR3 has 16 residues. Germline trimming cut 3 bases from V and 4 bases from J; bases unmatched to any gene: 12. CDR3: CASSDFRQGPSYEQYF. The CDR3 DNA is TGCGCCAGCAGTGACTTTAGACAGGGTCCGAGTTACGAGCAGTACTTC.

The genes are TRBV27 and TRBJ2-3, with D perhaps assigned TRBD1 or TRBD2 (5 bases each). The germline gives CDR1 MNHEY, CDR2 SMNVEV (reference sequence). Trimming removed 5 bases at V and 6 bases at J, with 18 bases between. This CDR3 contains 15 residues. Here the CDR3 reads CASSPSRDPVDTQYF. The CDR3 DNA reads TGTGCCAGCAGTCCCTCCCGGGACCCCGTGGATACGCAGTATTTT.

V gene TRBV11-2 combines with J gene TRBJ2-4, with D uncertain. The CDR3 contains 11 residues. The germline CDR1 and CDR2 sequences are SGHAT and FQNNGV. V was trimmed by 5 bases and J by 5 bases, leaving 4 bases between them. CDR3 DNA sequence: TGTGCCAGCAGCCCAGAAAACATTCAGTACTTC. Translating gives CASSPENIQYF. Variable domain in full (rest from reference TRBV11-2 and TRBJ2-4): EAGVAQSPRYKIIEKRQSVAFWCNPISGHATLYWYQQILGQGPKLLIQFQNNGVVDDSQLPKDRFSAERLKGVDSTLKIQPAKLEDSAVYLCASSPENIQYFGAGTRLSVL.

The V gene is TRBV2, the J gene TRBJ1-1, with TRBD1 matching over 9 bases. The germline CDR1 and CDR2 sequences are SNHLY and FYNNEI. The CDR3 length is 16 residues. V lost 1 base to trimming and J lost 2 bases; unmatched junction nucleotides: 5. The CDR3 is CASSEGQGGDNTEAFF. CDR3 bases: TGTGCCAGCAGTGAAGGACAGGGGGGCGATAACACTGAAGCTTTCTTT.

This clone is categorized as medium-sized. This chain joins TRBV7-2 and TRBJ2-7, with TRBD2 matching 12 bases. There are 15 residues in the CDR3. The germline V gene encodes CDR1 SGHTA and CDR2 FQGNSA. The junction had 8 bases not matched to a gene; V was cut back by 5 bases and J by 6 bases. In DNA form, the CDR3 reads TGTGCCAGCAGCCCGAGACTAGCGGGAGACGGCGAGCAGTACTTC. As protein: CASSPRLAGDGEQYF.

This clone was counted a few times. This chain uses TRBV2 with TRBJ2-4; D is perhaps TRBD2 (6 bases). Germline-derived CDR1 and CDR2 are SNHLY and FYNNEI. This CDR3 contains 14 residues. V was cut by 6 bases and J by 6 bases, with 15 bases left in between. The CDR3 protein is CASSLGGGRNIQYF. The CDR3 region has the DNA TGTGCCAGCAGCCTGGGGGGTGGGCGAAACATTCAGTACTTC.

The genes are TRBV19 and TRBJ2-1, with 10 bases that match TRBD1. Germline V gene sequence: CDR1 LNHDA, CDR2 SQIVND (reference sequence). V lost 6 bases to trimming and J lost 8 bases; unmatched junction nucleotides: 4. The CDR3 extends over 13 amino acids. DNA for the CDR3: TGTGCCAGTAGCTCCGGGACAGGGGATGAGCAGTTCTTC. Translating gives CASSSGTGDEQFF.

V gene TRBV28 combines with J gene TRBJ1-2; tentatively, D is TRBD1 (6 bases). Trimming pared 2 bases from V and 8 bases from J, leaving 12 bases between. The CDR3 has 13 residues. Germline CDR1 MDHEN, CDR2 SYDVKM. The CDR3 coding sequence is TGTGCCAGCAGTTTAGGAAGGGGGTTCGGCTACACCTTC. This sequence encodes CASSLGRGFGYTF.

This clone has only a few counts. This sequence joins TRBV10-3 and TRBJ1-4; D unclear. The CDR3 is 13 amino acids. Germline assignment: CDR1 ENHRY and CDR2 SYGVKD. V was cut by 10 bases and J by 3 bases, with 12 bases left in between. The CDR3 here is CATHGQANEKLFF. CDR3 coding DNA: TGTGCCACTCATGGGCAGGCTAATGAAAAACTGTTTTTT.

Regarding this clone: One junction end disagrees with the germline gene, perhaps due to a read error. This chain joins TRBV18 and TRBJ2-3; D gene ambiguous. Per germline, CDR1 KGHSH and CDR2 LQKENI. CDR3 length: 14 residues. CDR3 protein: CASTPASRTDTQYF. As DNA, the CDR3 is TGTGCCAGCACACCCGCCAGTCGCACAGATACGCAGTATTTT.

The CDR3 is CAISESATDTQYF. The CDR3 coding sequence is TGTGCCATCAGTGAGTCAGCCACAGATACGCAGTATTTT. The chain joins TRBV10-3 to TRBJ2-3; D is undetermined. The V end was cut by 0 bases, the J end by 2 bases, with 3 bases between. Germline V gene sequence: CDR1 ENHRY, CDR2 SYGVKD. CDR3 length equals 13 residues.

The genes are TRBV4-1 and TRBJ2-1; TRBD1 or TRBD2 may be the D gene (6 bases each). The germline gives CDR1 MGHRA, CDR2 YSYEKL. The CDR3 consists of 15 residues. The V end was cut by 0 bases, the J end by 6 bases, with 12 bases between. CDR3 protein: CASSQEGGSGNEQFF. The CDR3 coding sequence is TGCGCCAGCAGCCAAGAAGGGGGGTCCGGCAATGAGCAGTTCTTC.

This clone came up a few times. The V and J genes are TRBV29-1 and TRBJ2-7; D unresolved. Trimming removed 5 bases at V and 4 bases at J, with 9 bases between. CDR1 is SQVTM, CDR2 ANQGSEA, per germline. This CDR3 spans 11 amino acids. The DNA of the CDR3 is TGCAGCGTTTACTACGGGTACGAGCAGTACTTC. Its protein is CSVYYGYEQYF.

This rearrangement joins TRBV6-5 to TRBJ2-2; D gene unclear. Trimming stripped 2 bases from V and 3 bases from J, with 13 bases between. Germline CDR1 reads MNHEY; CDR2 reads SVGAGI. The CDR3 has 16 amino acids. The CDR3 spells CASSYPRFGHTGELFF. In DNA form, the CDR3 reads TGTGCCAGCAGTTACCCCCGTTTCGGACACACCGGGGAGCTGTTTTTT.

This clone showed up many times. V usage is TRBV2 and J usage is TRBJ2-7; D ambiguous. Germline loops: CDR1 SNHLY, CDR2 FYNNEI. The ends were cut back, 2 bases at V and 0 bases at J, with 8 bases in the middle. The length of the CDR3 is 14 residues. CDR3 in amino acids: CASSERQSSYEQYF. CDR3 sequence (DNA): TGTGCCAGCAGTGAACGGCAGAGCTCCTACGAGCAGTACTTC. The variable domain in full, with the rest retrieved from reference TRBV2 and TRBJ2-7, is EPEVTQTPSHQVTQMGQEVILRCVPISNHLYFYWYRQILGQKVEFLVSFYNNEISEKSEIFDDQFSVERPDGSNFTLKIRSTKLEDSAMYFCASSERQSSYEQYFGPGTRLTVT.

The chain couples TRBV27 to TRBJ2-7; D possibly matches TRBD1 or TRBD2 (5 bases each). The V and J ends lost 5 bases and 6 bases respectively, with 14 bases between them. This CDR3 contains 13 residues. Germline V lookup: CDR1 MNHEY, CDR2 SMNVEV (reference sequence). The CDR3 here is CASSPGWGGEQYF. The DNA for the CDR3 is TGTGCCAGCAGTCCGGGGTGGGGCGGCGAGCAGTACTTC.

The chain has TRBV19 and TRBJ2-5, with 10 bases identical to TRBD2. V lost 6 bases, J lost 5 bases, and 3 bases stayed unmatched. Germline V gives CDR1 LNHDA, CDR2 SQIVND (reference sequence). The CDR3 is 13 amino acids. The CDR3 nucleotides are TGTGCCAGTAGACCTAGCGGGAGTGAGACCCAGTACTTC. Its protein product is CASRPSGSETQYF. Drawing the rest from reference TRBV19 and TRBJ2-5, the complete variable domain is DGGITQSPKYLFRKEGQNVTLSCEQNLNHDAMYWYRQDPGQGLRLIYYSQIVNDFQKGDIAEGYSVSREKKESFPLTVTSAQKNPTAFYLCASRPSGSETQYFGPGTRLLVL.

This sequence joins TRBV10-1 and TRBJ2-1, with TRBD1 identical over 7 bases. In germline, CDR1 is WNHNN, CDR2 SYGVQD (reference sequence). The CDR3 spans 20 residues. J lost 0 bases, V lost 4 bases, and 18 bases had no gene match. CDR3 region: CASSAKLLLRDSSSYNEQFF. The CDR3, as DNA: TGCGCCAGCAGTGCGAAACTTCTCCTTCGGGACAGCAGCTCCTACAATGAGCAGTTCTTC.

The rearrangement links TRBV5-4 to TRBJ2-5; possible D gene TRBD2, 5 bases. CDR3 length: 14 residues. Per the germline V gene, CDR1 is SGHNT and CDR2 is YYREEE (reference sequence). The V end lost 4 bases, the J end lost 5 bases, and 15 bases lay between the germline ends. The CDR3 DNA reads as TGTGCCAGCAGCCACGACGTGGGCGGGGAGACCCAGTACTTC. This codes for CASSHDVGGETQYF.

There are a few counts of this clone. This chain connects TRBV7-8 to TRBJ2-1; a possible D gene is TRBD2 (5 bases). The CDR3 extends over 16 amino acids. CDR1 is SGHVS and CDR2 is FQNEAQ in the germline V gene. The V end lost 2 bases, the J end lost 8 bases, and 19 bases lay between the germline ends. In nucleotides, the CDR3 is TGTGCCAGCAGCTTAAATCGGCGGGCCTTCACCGATGAGCAGTTCTTC. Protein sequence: CASSLNRRAFTDEQFF.

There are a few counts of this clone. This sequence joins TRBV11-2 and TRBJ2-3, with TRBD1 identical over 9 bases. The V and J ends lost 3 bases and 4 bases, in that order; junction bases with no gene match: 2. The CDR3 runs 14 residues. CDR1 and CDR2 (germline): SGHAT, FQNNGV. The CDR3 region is CASSFDRGADTQYF. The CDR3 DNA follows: TGTGCCAGCAGCTTCGACAGGGGGGCAGATACGCAGTATTTT.